This T cell receptor beta chain originates from a study of blood T cell repertoires in COVID-19. Overall study: PBMCs, B-cell-depleted T cells, or T cells provided the cDNA or gDNA that made up the material.

Those enrolled, adults aged 18 to 89 years, came from 25 or so US areas. A case of COVID-19 had been met by exposed participants within 2 weeks before study entry. In the authors' workflow: Nucleated cell number was recorded as an estimate derived from reference gene primer amplification. Repertoires were generated with immunoSEQ multiplex PCR, while TCRdb's copy carries only in-frame clones and drops some. That table supplies the V and J calls and clone size; D and trimming were determined from the DNA. The table records about 250,000 clones, roughly 84% of them present only once. Source material: PBMCs or T cells enriched from blood (not recorded which). This receptor was taken from a woman in her 50s who had been exposed to COVID-19.

Here the CDR3 reads CASRPGQTNQPQHF. CDR3 bases: TGCGCCAGCAGACCCGGACAGACTAATCAGCCCCAGCATTTT. The chain joins TRBV10-2 to TRBJ1-5, with D possibly TRBD1 on 6 matching bases. Trimming removed 6 bases from V and 4 bases from J, with 13 bases in between. Germline-derived CDR1 and CDR2 are WSHSY and SAAADI. CDR3 length equals 14 residues.